Sequencing of this T cell receptor (beta chain) was carried out in a study of CD8+ T cells in alopecia areata. Trimming pared 4 bases from V and 4 bases from J, leaving 19 bases between. CDR1 is MDHEN, CDR2 SYDVKM, per germline. This CDR3 has 16 amino acids. The treatment: oral pan-JAK inhibitor, 5-10 mg twice daily. In the case of this clone: Its specificity is not known.

The authors extracted RNA and reverse transcribed it into cDNA as the sequencing template. The assay was immunoSEQ multiplex PCR, and TCRdb's table has in-frame clones only and misses some. In the table there are 90,000 or so clones, roughly 45% of which are singletons. Study observations and caveats: Many expanded lesional clones stayed in scalp and blood while on tofacitinib.

Sample: CD8+ T cells sorted from blood, taken at week 24, from a patient treated with tofacitinib. This TCR was recovered from a human donor with alopecia areata. The chain uses TRBV28 and TRBJ1-2; tentatively, D is TRBD1 (5 bases). The CDR3 sequence: CASSSPGTSIPYGYTF. The CDR3 coding sequence is TGTGCCAGCAGTTCACCCGGGACGTCTATCCCCTATGGCTACACCTTC.